The 24 T cell receptor beta chains given below trace back to one sample, sequenced in a study of T cell changes during pregnancy in multiple sclerosis. Generated by immunoSEQ multiplex PCR, the TCRdb table keeps only in-frame clones and is missing some. The sample holds around 110,000 clones, about 90% seen once. Sequenced material: peripheral blood, taken before pregnancy. Receptors originate from a female donor with multiple sclerosis, enrolled in a pregnancy study.

The chain recombines TRBV25-1 with TRBJ1-3; TRBD1 agrees at 7 bases. CDR1 and CDR2 (germline): MGHDK, SYGVNS. The J segment lost 1 base and the V segment lost 1 base, leaving 4 bases of the junction unmatched. CDR3 size: 16 residues. The CDR3: CASSEWKGASGNTIYF. The CDR3 region has the DNA TGTGCCAGCAGTGAATGGAAGGGGGCATCTGGAAACACCATATATTTT.

V gene TRBV6-1 combines with J gene TRBJ1-1; D might be TRBD1 (5 bases). This CDR3 has 16 amino acids. Trimming pared 4 bases from V and 5 bases from J, leaving 20 bases between. Looked up from germline, CDR1 is MNHNS and CDR2 is SASEGT. The CDR3 nucleotides are TGTGCCAGCAGTGCCGCCAGGGAAGGTGGGAAAACTGAAGCTTTCTTT. Translated: CASSAAREGGKTEAFF.

J is TRBJ2-7 and V is TRBV20-1; D ambiguous. V lost 2 bases, J lost 6 bases, and 8 bases lay in between. The CDR3 length is 11 residues. The V gene's germline CDR1 is DFQATT and CDR2 SNEGSKA (reference sequence). The CDR3: CSARLGLEQYF. The CDR3, as DNA: TGCAGTGCTAGACTTGGGCTCGAGCAGTACTTC.

This clone has a single count. CDR3 sequence: CASSDSGTSYNEQFF. In DNA, the CDR3 is TGTGCCAGCAGTGACAGCGGGACCTCCTACAATGAGCAGTTCTTC. The V call is TRBV27, the J call TRBJ2-1; 7 nucleotides agree with TRBD2. V gave up 5 bases and J gave up 0 bases; unmatched junction bases: 4. Germline V gene sequence: CDR1 MNHEY, CDR2 SMNVEV (reference sequence). The CDR3 contains 15 residues.

The chain is built from TRBV9 and TRBJ2-5; a possible D gene is TRBD2 (6 bases). CDR1 and CDR2 from the germline V gene are SGDLS and YYNGEE. V lost 4 bases, J lost 7 bases, and 20 bases lay in between. The CDR3 runs 15 residues. CDR3 DNA: TGTGCCAGCAGCCCCCCATTAGCGGACCTGGGGACCCAGTACTTC. Protein sequence: CASSPPLADLGTQYF.

This chain joins TRBV10-3 and TRBJ1-1; tentatively, D is TRBD1 (6 bases). The germline V gene encodes CDR1 ENHRY and CDR2 SYGVKD. The CDR3 loop spans 13 amino acids. V shed 11 bases and J shed 1 base, with 14 bases lying between them. The CDR3 DNA sequence: TGTGCCGCTAACAGGGAGTGGAACACTGAAGCTTTCTTT. This translates into CAANREWNTEAFF.

The V gene is TRBV10-3, the J gene TRBJ2-5; 10 bases agree with TRBD2. V shed 5 bases, J shed 5 bases, and the junction held 8 bases outside the gene matches. The germline CDR1 and CDR2 sequences are ENHRY and SYGVKD. This CDR3 is 15 amino acids long. The DNA for the CDR3 is TGTGCCATCAGTAGCAGCGGGGGGGCCGGCGAGACCCAGTACTTC. Translated: CAISSSGGAGETQYF.

The V call is TRBV5-1, the J call TRBJ2-5, with a weak D call TRBD1 (6 bases). Germline assignment: CDR1 SGHRS and CDR2 YFSETQ. The length of the CDR3 is 14 residues. The V gene lost 4 bases and the J gene lost 4 bases, with 14 bases spanning the gap. The CDR3 DNA is TGCGCCAGCAGCGTAACAGGGAATAGAGAGACCCAGTACTTC. This gives the protein CASSVTGNRETQYF.

This chain joins TRBV9 and TRBJ2-5, with 11 bases lining up with TRBD2. Per germline, CDR1 SGDLS and CDR2 YYNGEE. Losses at the gene ends were 4 bases for V and 5 bases for J; bases not matched to a gene: 7. This CDR3 comprises 15 residues. CDR3: CASSFSGGASETQYF. In nucleotides, the CDR3 is TGTGCCAGCAGCTTTAGCGGGGGGGCCTCGGAGACCCAGTACTTC.

This clone has just one count. The chain combines TRBV30 with TRBJ2-1, with 13 bases identical to TRBD2. CDR3 length: 16 amino acids. Germline values: CDR1 GTSNPN, CDR2 SVGIG (reference sequence). With V trimmed by 0 bases and J by 5 bases, 4 bases remained unmatched. In nucleotides, the CDR3 is TGTGCCTGGAGTGTGACCGGGACTAGCGGGAACAATGAGCAGTTCTTC. As protein: CAWSVTGTSGNNEQFF.

This chain's CDR3 is CASRGRTSGKGQYF. Here the CDR3 DNA reads TGTGCCAGCAGGGGGAGGACTAGCGGGAAGGGGCAGTACTTC. The chain carries TRBV6-6 and TRBJ2-7, with 12 bases matching TRBD2. This CDR3 comprises 14 residues. Trimming removed 6 bases from V and 9 bases from J; junction bases left unmatched: 9. Germline CDR1 is MNHNY and CDR2 is SVGAGI (reference sequence).

The rearrangement joins TRBV9 to TRBJ2-3; 9 bases fit TRBD2. The length of the CDR3 is 16 residues. The V gene's germline CDR1 is SGDLS and CDR2 YYNGEE. J was trimmed by 4 bases and V by 0 bases; bases with no gene match: 6. CDR3 in amino acids: CASSVVGTSIPDTQYF. The CDR3 DNA reads TGTGCCAGCAGCGTAGTGGGGACTAGCATTCCAGATACGCAGTATTTT. Full variable domain (outside the CDR3, taken from reference TRBV9 and TRBJ2-3): DSGVTQTPKHLITATGQRVTLRCSPRSGDLSVYWYQQSLDQGLQFLIQYYNGEERAKGNILERFSAQQFPDLHSELNLSSLELGDSALYFCASSVVGTSIPDTQYFGPGTRLTVL.

The chain carries TRBV27 and TRBJ2-1; 16 bases agree with TRBD2. The length of the CDR3 is 18 residues. Trimming removed 5 bases from V and 8 bases from J; junction bases left unmatched: 12. CDR1 is MNHEY and CDR2 is SMNVEV in the germline V gene (reference sequence). The CDR3 loop is CASSGRGLAGGLGYEQFF. The CDR3 region has the DNA TGTGCCAGCAGTGGACGGGGACTAGCGGGAGGGTTAGGATATGAGCAGTTCTTC.

V usage is TRBV5-6 and J usage is TRBJ2-1; 8 nucleotides align to TRBD2. V lost 3 bases, J lost 1 base, and 12 bases stayed unmatched. CDR3 length equals 18 residues. Germline CDR1 reads SGHDT; CDR2 reads YYEEEE. CDR3 nucleotides: TGTGCCAGCAGCTCCAGTAGTTTGCGGGGGGTTTCCTACAATGAGCAGTTCTTC. It is translated as CASSSSSLRGVSYNEQFF.

The rearrangement links TRBV28 to TRBJ2-1, with TRBD2 matching over 8 bases. The CDR3 has 16 amino acids. CDR1 MDHEN and CDR2 SYDVKM come from the germline V gene. After removal of 5 bases from V and 7 bases from J, the junction contained 13 bases not matched to a gene. This CDR3 reads CASSDPSSGRGNEQFF. Here the CDR3 DNA reads TGTGCCAGCAGTGACCCTTCAAGCGGGAGAGGTAATGAGCAGTTCTTC.

This chain connects TRBV5-1 to TRBJ2-1; maybe TRBD2 (5 bases). Trimming shortened V by 4 bases and J by 0 bases, and 20 bases separated the two germline ends. Germline CDR1 and CDR2: SGHRS and YFSETQ. This CDR3 is 18 amino acids long. As DNA, the CDR3 is TGCGCCAGCAGCCGGTCTGGACTCCAACAGAGCTCCTACAATGAGCAGTTCTTC. Translating it yields CASSRSGLQQSSYNEQFF.

The rearrangement joins TRBV5-4 to TRBJ2-7; no reliable D call. Germline V gives CDR1 SGHNT, CDR2 YYREEE (reference sequence). The CDR3 extends over 14 amino acids. V was pared by 5 bases and J by 6 bases, with 18 bases between. Here the CDR3 DNA reads TGTGCCAGCAGGTCCTCTAGAGATATGGGCGAGCAGTACTTC. This translates into CASRSSRDMGEQYF.

The chain is built from TRBV6-5 and TRBJ1-1; 10 positions match TRBD1. Per germline, CDR1 MNHEY and CDR2 SVGAGI. Trimming cost V 0 bases and J 5 bases; bases outside gene matches: 3. The length of the CDR3 is 15 residues. DNA for the CDR3: TGTGCCAGCAGTTACTCGAGGACAGGGGGGACTGAAGCTTTCTTT. It is translated as CASSYSRTGGTEAFF.

The genes are TRBV5-5 and TRBJ1-3; unclear D gene. The CDR3 spans 13 residues. Germline-derived CDR1 and CDR2 are SGHKS and YYEKEE (reference sequence). The ends were cut back, 0 bases at V and 4 bases at J, with 5 bases in the middle. The CDR3 spells CASSLVSGNTIYF. The CDR3, as DNA: TGTGCCAGCAGCTTGGTATCGGGAAACACCATATATTTT.

V and J are TRBV18 and TRBJ1-5; D may be TRBD1 (5 bases). The CDR3 covers 15 residues. The V and J ends lost 0 bases and 4 bases respectively, with 10 bases between them. Germline CDR1 is KGHSH and CDR2 is LQKENI. CDR3 in DNA: TGTGCCAGCTCACCACCGGGGGGAATTAATCAGCCCCAGCATTTT. This sequence encodes CASSPPGGINQPQHF.

The chain recombines TRBV21-1 with TRBJ2-5; TRBD1 is the table's D call, not checked against the DNA. TRBV21-1 is annotated as a pseudogene. This CDR3 has 16 amino acids. The CDR3 DNA is TGTGCCAGCAGCTCCCTGGCAGGGAAAAATCAAGAGACCCAGTACTTC. Translation: CASSSLAGKNQETQYF.

This clone was seen only a few times. This sequence joins TRBV4-3 and TRBJ1-2; 7 bases are shared with TRBD1. The CDR3 has 14 amino acids. With V trimmed by 6 bases and J by 7 bases, 11 bases remained unmatched. CDR1 is LGHNA, CDR2 YSLEER, per germline. This CDR3 is CASSPTTGMAGYTF. DNA of the CDR3: TGCGCCAGCAGTCCCACGACAGGGATGGCTGGCTACACCTTC.

J is TRBJ2-2 and V is TRBV4-3, with D unclear. The germline gives CDR1 LGHNA, CDR2 YSLEER. Between the trimmed V and J ends, which lost 0 bases and 7 bases, there was a span of 6 bases. This CDR3 comprises 13 residues. The CDR3 DNA follows: TGCGCCAGCAGCCAAGATCGAGACGGGGAGCTGTTTTTT. Translated, it gives CASSQDRDGELFF.

This clone has more than one count but fewer than ten. The gene calls are TRBV11-2 and TRBJ1-6; D may be TRBD1 (6 bases). V lost 1 base, J lost 13 bases, and 17 bases lay in between. The CDR3 consists of 15 residues. The germline CDR1 and CDR2 sequences are SGHAT and FQNNGV. The CDR3 region is CASSLGPGDVSPLHF. In DNA form, the CDR3 reads TGTGCCAGCAGCTTAGGACCAGGGGATGTTTCTCCCCTCCACTTT.